These 6 T cell receptor beta chains came from one sample sequenced in a study of CD8 T cells in ankylosing spondylitis. Study findings and constraints: The study identified a TCR beta motif of about eight highly homologous variants that appeared characteristic of ankylosing spondylitis blood.

TCRdb re-called the 5' RACE reads through MiXCR, storing one row per CDR3 protein. Here the sample spans fewer than 750,000 distinct CDR3 sequences, around 20% being singletons. No antigens are known for them. Material for sequencing was blood, either unsorted or a sorted T cell fraction (not recorded which). These receptors were taken from a male donor with ankylosing spondylitis.

This clonotype has more than one count but fewer than ten. The chain is built from TRBV21-1 and TRBJ1-6; the DNA was not compared with TRBD1, the D call given in the table. TRBV21-1 is annotated as a pseudogene. The CDR3 runs to 16 residues. The CDR3, as DNA: TGTGCCAGCAGCACAACCGGGCCGGTCTATAATTCACCCCTCCACTTT. This sequence encodes CASSTTGPVYNSPLHF.

This clonotype was counted only a few times. The chain couples TRBV6-5 to TRBJ2-7; tentatively, D is TRBD1 (6 bases). Germline CDR1 is MNHEY and CDR2 is SVGAGI. The V gene lost 1 base and the J gene lost 11 bases, with 12 bases spanning the gap. The CDR3 has 12 residues. The CDR3 loop reads CASSYLSGQEYF. For the CDR3, the DNA is TGTGCCAGCAGTTACTTGTCGGGACAAGAGTACTTC.

The chain couples TRBV5-1 to TRBJ2-7, with D maybe TRBD1 (6 bases). Germline V gives CDR1 SGHRS, CDR2 YFSETQ. The CDR3 is made up of 14 amino acids. With 4 bases removed from V and 2 bases from J, the gap between germline ends came to 13 bases. The CDR3, as DNA: TGCGCCAGCAGCAGCCAGGGGCCCCCCTACGAGCAGTACTTC. It translates to CASSSQGPPYEQYF.

This clonotype was seen a few times. The genes are TRBV27 and TRBJ1-5; a possible D gene is TRBD1 (5 bases). V lost 5 bases to trimming and J lost 1 base, with 12 bases between them. Germline V gene sequence: CDR1 MNHEY, CDR2 SMNVEV (reference sequence). The CDR3 is made up of 15 amino acids. The CDR3 loop reads CASSRTGQSNQPQHF. The CDR3, as DNA: TGTGCCAGCAGTAGAACGGGGCAGAGCAATCAGCCCCAGCATTTT.

The J gene is TRBJ2-7, the V gene TRBV7-9; 7 bases map to TRBD2. Germline V gene sequence: CDR1 SEHNR, CDR2 FQNEAQ (reference sequence). The trim removed 3 bases at V and 1 base at J, leaving 9 bases unmatched. The CDR3 runs to 16 residues. DNA of the CDR3: TGTGCCAGCAGCTTGGGATGGGGGGGGGTTTCCTACGAGCAGTACTTC. Translating it yields CASSLGWGGVSYEQYF.

The chain joins TRBV5-1 to TRBJ1-1; 7 nucleotides agree with TRBD1. In germline, CDR1 is SGHRS, CDR2 YFSETQ. V trimming: 4 bases; J trimming: 2 bases; junction bases outside the gene matches: 5. This CDR3 region has 14 residues. The CDR3: CASSVNRGNTEAFF. The CDR3 bases are TGCGCCAGCAGCGTGAACAGGGGAAACACTGAAGCTTTCTTT.